The clone carrying this T cell receptor (beta chain) has only a few counts. Its antigen remains unknown. Produced via immunoSEQ multiplex PCR; TCRdb's table is partial and in-frame only. The top ten hold around 12% of the sample, which has 22,000 or so clones, about four fifths seen once. Before the COVID-19 pandemic, during about 2011-2019, CD4+ T cells were taken from unexposed donors. After roughly ten days of culture, CD4+ T cells were isolated. Half the medium was replaced with IL-2 medium on days 3 and 7. This sample was taken from a study of CD4 T cells in relation to SARS-CoV-2 and coronaviruses. Study-wide background: TCR beta CDR3s were sequenced after roughly ten-day antigen culture of PBMCs.

CDR1 and CDR2 (germline): LGHDT, YNNKEL (reference sequence). Losses at the gene ends were 1 base for V and 4 bases for J; bases not matched to a gene: 8. The CDR3 contains 16 residues. The specimen was CD4+ T cells from PBMCs, cultured in vitro. This TCR derives from a human donor in good health. The rearrangement uses TRBV3-1 (or the pseudogene TRBV3-2) and TRBJ2-7; 9 bases agree with TRBD2. CDR3 sequence reads: CASSQGSLAGNYEQYF. DNA for the CDR3: TGTGCCAGCAGCCAAGGGAGCCTAGCGGGGAATTACGAGCAGTACTTC.